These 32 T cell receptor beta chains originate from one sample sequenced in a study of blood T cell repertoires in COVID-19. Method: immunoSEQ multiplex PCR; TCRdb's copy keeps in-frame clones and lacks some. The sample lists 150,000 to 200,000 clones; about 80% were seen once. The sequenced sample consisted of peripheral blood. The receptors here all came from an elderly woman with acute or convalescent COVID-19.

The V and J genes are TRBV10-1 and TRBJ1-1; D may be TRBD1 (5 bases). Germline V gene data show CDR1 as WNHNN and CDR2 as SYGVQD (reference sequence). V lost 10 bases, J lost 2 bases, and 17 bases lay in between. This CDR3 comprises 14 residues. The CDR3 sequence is CATSRERGNTEAFF. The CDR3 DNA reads TGCGCCACGTCCAGGGAAAGAGGAAACACTGAAGCTTTCTTT.

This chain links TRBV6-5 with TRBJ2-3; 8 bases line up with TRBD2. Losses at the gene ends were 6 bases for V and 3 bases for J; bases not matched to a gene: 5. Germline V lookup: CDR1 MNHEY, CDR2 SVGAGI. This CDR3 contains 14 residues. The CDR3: CASRRGEGTDTQYF. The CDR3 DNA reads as TGTGCCAGCAGGCGGGGGGAGGGAACAGATACGCAGTATTTT.

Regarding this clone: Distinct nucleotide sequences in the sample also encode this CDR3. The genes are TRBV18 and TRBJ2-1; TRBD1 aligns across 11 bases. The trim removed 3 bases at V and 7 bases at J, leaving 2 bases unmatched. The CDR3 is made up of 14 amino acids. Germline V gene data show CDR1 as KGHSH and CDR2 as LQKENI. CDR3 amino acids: CASSPGTGGNEQFF. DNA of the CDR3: TGTGCCAGCTCACCCGGGACAGGGGGGAATGAGCAGTTCTTC.

The CDR3 spells CASSLFSAGLPGNEQFF. The DNA of the CDR3 is TGCGCCAGCAGCCTATTTAGTGCCGGGCTTCCGGGGAATGAGCAGTTCTTC. This chain links TRBV5-1 with TRBJ2-1; D is possibly TRBD2 (5 bases). The V end was cut by 4 bases, the J end by 7 bases, with 24 bases between. CDR1 SGHRS and CDR2 YFSETQ come from the germline V gene. This CDR3 has 17 residues.

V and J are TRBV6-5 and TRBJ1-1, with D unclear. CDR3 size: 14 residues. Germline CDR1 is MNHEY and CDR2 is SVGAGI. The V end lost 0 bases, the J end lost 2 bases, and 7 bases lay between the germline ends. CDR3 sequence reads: CASSYSTANTEAFF. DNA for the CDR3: TGTGCCAGCAGTTACTCCACAGCCAACACTGAAGCTTTCTTT.

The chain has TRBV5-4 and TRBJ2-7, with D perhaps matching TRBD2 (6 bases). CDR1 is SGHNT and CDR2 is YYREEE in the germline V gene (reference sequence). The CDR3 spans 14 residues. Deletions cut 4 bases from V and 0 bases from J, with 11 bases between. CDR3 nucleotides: TGTGCCAGCAGCGTTAGCGGCAGCTCCTACGAGCAGTACTTC. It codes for CASSVSGSSYEQYF.

CDR3 bases: TGTGCCAGCAGTTACGGGGGAACTGGTGAAAAACTGTTTTTT. It specifies CASSYGGTGEKLFF. The rearrangement links TRBV27 to TRBJ1-4; D possibly corresponds to TRBD1 (5 bases). Between the trimmed V and J ends, which lost 4 bases and 7 bases, there was a span of 13 bases. Germline values: CDR1 MNHEY, CDR2 SMNVEV (reference sequence). This CDR3 has 14 residues.

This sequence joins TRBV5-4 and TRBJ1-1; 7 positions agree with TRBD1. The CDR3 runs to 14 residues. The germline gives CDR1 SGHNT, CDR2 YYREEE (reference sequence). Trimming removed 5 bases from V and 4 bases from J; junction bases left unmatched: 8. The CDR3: CASRQRGLGTEAFF. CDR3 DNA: TGTGCCAGCAGACAAAGGGGGCTTGGCACTGAAGCTTTCTTT.

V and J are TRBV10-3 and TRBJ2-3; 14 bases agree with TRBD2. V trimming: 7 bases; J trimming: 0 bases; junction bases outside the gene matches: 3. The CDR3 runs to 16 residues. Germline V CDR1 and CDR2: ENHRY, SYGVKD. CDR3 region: CAITGTSGRSTDTQYF. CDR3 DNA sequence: TGTGCCATCACCGGGACTAGCGGGAGAAGCACAGATACGCAGTATTTT.

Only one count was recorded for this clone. The CDR3 region is CASGDRAGYTF. The CDR3 DNA reads TGTGCCAGCGGGGACAGGGCTGGCTACACCTTC. J is TRBJ1-2 and V is TRBV6-5; 9 nucleotides match TRBD1. Germline CDR1 is MNHEY and CDR2 is SVGAGI. The CDR3 sequence is 11 residues long. Trimming took 8 bases from V and 7 from J; bases not matched to a gene: 2.

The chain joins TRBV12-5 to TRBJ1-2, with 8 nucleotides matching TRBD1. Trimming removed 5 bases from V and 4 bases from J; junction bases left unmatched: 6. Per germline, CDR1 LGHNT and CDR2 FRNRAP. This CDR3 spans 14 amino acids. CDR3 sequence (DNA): TGTGCTAGTGGTCGCGGACAGGGCGTCTATGGCTACACCTTC. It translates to CASGRGQGVYGYTF.

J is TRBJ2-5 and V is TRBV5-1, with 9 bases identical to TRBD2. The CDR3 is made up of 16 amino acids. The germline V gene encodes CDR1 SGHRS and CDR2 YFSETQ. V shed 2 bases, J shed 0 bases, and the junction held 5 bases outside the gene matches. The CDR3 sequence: CASSFGTSGYQETQYF. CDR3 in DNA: TGCGCCAGCAGCTTTGGAACTAGCGGGTACCAAGAGACCCAGTACTTC.

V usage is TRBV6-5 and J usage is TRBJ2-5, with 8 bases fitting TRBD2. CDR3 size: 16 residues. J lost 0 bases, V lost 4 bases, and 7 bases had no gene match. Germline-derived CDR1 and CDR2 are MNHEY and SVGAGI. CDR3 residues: CASSWAGGRNQETQYF. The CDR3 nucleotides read TGTGCCAGCAGTTGGGCGGGCGGGAGGAACCAAGAGACCCAGTACTTC.

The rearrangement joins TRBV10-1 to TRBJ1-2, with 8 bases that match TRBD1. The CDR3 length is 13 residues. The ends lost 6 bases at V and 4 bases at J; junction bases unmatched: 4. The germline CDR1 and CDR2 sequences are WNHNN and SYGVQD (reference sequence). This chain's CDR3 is CASSPDRAYGYTF. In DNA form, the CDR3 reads TGCGCCAGCAGCCCGGACAGGGCCTATGGCTACACCTTC.

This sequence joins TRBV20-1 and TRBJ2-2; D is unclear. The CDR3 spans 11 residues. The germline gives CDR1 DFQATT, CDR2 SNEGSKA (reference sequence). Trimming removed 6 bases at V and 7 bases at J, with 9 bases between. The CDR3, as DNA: TGCAGTGCCCCGAGCGACGGGGAGCTGTTTTTT. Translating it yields CSAPSDGELFF.

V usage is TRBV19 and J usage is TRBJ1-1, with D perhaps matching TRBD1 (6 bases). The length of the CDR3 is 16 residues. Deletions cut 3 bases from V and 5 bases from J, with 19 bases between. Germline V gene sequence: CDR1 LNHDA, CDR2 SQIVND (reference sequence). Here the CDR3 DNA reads TGTGCCAGTAGTATTGGGAGGGGGAGCGTCGGAACTGAAGCTTTCTTT. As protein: CASSIGRGSVGTEAFF. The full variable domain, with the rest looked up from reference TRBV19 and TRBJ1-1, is DGGITQSPKYLFRKEGQNVTLSCEQNLNHDAMYWYRQDPGQGLRLIYYSQIVNDFQKGDIAEGYSVSREKKESFPLTVTSAQKNPTAFYLCASSIGRGSVGTEAFFGQGTRLTVV.

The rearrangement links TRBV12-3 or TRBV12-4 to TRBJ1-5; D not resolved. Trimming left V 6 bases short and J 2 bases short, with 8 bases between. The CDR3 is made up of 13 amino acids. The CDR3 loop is CASRQERNQPQHF. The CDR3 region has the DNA TGTGCCAGCAGGCAGGAACGCAATCAGCCCCAGCATTTT.

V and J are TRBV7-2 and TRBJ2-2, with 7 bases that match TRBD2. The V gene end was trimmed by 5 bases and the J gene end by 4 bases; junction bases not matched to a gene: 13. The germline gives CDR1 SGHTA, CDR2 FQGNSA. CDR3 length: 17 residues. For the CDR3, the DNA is TGTGCCAGCAGCCTCCCCCTAGCGGCTTTCCGCACCGGGGAGCTGTTTTTT. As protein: CASSLPLAAFRTGELFF.

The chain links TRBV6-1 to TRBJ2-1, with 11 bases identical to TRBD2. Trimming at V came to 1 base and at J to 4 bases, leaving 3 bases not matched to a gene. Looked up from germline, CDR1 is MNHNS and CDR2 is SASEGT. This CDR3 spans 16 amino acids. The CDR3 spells CASSEGGLAVYNEQFF. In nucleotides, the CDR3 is TGTGCCAGCAGTGAAGGGGGACTAGCGGTTTACAATGAGCAGTTCTTC.

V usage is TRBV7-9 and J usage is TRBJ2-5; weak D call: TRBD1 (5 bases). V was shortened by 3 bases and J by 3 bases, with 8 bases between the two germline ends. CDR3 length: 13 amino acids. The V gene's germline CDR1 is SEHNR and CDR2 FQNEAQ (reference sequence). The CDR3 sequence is CASSFQGKETQYF. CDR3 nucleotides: TGTGCCAGCAGCTTTCAGGGTAAAGAGACCCAGTACTTC.

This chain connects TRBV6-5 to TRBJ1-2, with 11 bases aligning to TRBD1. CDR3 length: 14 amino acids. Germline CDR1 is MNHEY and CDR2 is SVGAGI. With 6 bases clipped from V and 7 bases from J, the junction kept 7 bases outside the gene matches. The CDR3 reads CASSSGTGGSGYTF. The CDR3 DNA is TGTGCCAGCAGCTCCGGGACAGGGGGTAGTGGCTACACCTTC.

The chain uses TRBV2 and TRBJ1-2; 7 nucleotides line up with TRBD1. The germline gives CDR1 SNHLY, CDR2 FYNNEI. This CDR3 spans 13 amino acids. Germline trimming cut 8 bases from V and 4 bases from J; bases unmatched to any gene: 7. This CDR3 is CASGATGLYGYTF. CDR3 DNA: TGTGCCAGCGGGGCGACAGGGCTCTATGGCTACACCTTC.

The chain's CDR3 is CASSPGWVLFF. Written as DNA, the CDR3 is TGTGCCAGCAGCCCAGGGTGGGTGCTGTTTTTT. The chain combines TRBV6-5 with TRBJ2-2; D is perhaps TRBD1 (5 bases). CDR3 length equals 11 residues. V was shortened by 6 bases and J by 13 bases, with 12 bases between the two germline ends. Per germline, CDR1 MNHEY and CDR2 SVGAGI.

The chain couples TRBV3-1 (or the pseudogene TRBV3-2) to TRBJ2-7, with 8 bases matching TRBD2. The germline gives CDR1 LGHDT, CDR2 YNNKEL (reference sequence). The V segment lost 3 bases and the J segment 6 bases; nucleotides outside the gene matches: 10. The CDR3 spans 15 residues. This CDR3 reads CASSHAPGTRGEQYF. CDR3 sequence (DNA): TGTGCCAGCAGCCATGCCCCCGGGACTAGAGGCGAGCAGTACTTC.

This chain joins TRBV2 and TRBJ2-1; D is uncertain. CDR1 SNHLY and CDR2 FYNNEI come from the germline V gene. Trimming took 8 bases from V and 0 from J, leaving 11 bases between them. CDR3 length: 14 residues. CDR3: CASSSSSSYNEQFF. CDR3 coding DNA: TGTGCCAGCTCGTCTAGTAGCTCCTACAATGAGCAGTTCTTC.

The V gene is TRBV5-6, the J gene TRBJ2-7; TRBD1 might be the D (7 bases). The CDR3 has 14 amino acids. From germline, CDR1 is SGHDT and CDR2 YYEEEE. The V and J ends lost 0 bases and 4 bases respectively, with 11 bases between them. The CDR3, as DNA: TGTGCCAGCAGCTTGGAACAGGGGAGGTACGAGCAGTACTTC. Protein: CASSLEQGRYEQYF.

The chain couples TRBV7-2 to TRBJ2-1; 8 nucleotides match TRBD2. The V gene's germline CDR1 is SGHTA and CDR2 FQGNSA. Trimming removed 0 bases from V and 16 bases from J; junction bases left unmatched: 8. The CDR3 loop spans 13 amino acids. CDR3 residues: CASSLAVGREDFF. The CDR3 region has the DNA TGTGCCAGCAGCTTAGCGGTAGGGCGGGAGGATTTCTTC.

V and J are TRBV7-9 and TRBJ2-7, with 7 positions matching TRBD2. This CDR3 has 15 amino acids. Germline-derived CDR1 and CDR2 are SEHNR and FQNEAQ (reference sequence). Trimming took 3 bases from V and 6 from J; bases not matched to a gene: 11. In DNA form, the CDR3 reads TGTGCCAGCAGCTTCGGGACTATAGGGGATCGCGAGCAGTACTTC. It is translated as CASSFGTIGDREQYF.

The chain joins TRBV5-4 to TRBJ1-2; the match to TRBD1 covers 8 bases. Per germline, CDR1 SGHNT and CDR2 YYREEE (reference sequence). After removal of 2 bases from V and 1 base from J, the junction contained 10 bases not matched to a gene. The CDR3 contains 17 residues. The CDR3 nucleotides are TGTGCCAGCAGCTTCCACTCCGGGACAGGTTTTAACTATGGCTACACCTTC. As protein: CASSFHSGTGFNYGYTF. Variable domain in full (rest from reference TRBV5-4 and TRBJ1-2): ETGVTQSPTHLIKTRGQQVTLRCSSQSGHNTVSWYQQALGQGPQFIFQYYREEENGRGNFPPRFSGLQFPNYSSELNVNALELDDSALYLCASSFHSGTGFNYGYTFGSGTRLTVV.

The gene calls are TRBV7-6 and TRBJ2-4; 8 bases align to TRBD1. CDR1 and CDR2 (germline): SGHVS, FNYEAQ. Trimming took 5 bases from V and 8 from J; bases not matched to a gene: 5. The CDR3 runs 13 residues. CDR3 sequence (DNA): TGTGCCAGCAGCCCCGGGACAGGTCACATTCAGTACTTC. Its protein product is CASSPGTGHIQYF.

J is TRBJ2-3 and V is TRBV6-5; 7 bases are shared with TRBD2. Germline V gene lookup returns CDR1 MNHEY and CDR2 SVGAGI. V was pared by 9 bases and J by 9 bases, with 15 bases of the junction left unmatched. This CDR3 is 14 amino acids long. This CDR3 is CASYRDSLGGTQYF. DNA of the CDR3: TGTGCCAGTTATCGGGACTCCCTCGGGGGGACGCAGTATTTT.

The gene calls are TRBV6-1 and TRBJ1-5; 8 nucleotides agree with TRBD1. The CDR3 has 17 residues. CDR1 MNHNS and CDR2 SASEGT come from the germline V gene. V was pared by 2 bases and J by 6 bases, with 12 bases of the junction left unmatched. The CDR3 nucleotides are TGTGCCAGCAGTGAACTACTCGGACAGGGAAGGATTCAGCCCCAGCATTTT. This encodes CASSELLGQGRIQPQHF.